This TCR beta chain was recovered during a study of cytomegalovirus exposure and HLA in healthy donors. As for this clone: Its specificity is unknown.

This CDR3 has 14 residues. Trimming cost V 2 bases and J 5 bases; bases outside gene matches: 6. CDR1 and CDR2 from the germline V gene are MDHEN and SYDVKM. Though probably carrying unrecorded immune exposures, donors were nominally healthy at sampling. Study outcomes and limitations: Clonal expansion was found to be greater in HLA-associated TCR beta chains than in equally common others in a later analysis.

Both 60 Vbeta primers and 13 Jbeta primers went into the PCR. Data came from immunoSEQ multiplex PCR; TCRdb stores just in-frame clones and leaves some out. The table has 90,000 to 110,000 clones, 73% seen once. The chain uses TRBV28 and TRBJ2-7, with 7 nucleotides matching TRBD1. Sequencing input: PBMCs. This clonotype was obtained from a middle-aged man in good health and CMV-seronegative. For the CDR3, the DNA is TGTGCCAGCAGTTTACAGGGGGTATACCACGAGCAGTACTTC. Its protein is CASSLQGVYHEQYF.